This TCR beta chain was sequenced during a study of PD-1 blockade in classical Hodgkin lymphoma. Each patient experienced a relapse that followed autologous stem cell transplantation, and brentuximab vedotin exposure varied. Trimming cost V 3 bases and J 10 bases; bases outside gene matches: 10. CDR1 and CDR2 from the germline V gene are SGHAT and FQNNGV. The length of the CDR3 is 15 residues. The method was immunoSEQ multiplex PCR; TCRdb's version includes in-frame clones alone and lacks a portion of them. The data contain about 150,000 clones, 78% of them seen just once; the ten biggest clones take up about 9%.

The clonotype originates from a human donor with classical Hodgkin lymphoma. The rearrangement links TRBV11-2 to TRBJ1-4, with TRBD1 matching 8 bases. Source: peripheral blood mononuclear cells (PBMCs), taken before the second cycle of nivolumab. The CDR3 is CASSLDRVGVGKLFF. CDR3 DNA: TGTGCCAGCAGCTTGGACAGGGTCGGGGTGGGAAAACTGTTTTTT.